The T cell receptor (beta chain) described here comes from a study of T-cell reconstitution after alpha-beta-depleted transplantation in children. Unique molecular identifiers were used in preparing the TCRbeta library. TCRdb passed the PCR reads through MiXCR, listing each CDR3 protein once. The repertoire holds about 120,000 distinct CDR3 sequences, with about 21% as singletons. V was clipped by 0 bases and J by 6 bases, with 10 bases between them. Germline assignment: CDR1 SGDLS and CDR2 YYNGEE. The CDR3 length is 14 residues. Study-wide results and limits: At around two months after transplant, the alpha-beta T cells were reportedly derived from several hundred expanded clones that came from non-depleted graft cells. T-cell counts and diversity at one year post-transplant came mainly from newly produced T cells. Some patients owed their high day-60 TCRbeta diversity to surviving recipient T cells and thymic progenitors.

At least ten counts were recorded for this clonotype. Antigen: not known. The source is a male patient between 2 and 15 years old who had a stem cell transplant for chronic granulomatous disease, so the T cells may come from the graft donor. The sample here was PBMCs, mostly from graft donor cells, taken 180 days after TCRalphabeta/CD19-depleted stem cell transplant. The chain joins TRBV9 to TRBJ2-4; D not resolved. As DNA, the CDR3 is TGTGCCAGCAGCGTAGAGGCAGGTGTAAACATTCAGTACTTC. It codes for CASSVEAGVNIQYF.